This is a list of T cell receptor beta chains from one sample in a study of cytomegalovirus exposure and HLA in healthy donors. Some clones are missing from TCRdb's copy, which holds only in-frame ones; the method was immunoSEQ multiplex PCR. This sample's clone table lists 75,000 to 100,000 clones. Input material: PBMCs. The receptors originated from a woman aged 60 to 75 in good health and CMV-seronegative. Each CDR3 is given with its conserved first and last residue. D genes are given only for firm matches.

V	J	D	CDR3	DNA
TRBV19	TRBJ2-1	NA	CASSILSREQFF	TGTGCCAGTAGTATTCTGAGCCGAGAGCAGTTCTTC
TRBV15	TRBJ1-4	NA	CATRRGGSNEKLFF	TGTGCCACCCGCAGGGGAGGGAGTAATGAAAAACTGTTTTTT
TRBV4-1	TRBJ2-7	NA	CASSQGTGRDFEQYF	TGCGCCAGCAGCCAAGGGACAGGGAGGGACTTCGAGCAGTACTTC
TRBV6-1	TRBJ2-1	NA	CASSEWGGGGPEQFF	TGTGCCAGCAGTGAATGGGGAGGTGGTGGTCCTGAGCAGTTCTTC
TRBV28	TRBJ1-4	TRBD1	CASSVTGAGEKLFF	TGTGCCAGCAGCGTGACAGGGGCCGGTGAAAAACTGTTTTTT
TRBV27	TRBJ2-2	TRBD1	CASSFLIGQGKTGELFF	TGTGCCAGCAGTTTCCTAATAGGACAGGGTAAAACCGGGGAGCTGTTTTTT
TRBV28	TRBJ1-2	TRBD1	CASTGAYGYTF	TGTGCCTCCACAGGGGCCTATGGCTACACCTTC
TRBV4-3	TRBJ2-7	NA	CASSPLGGQYEQYF	TGCGCCAGCAGCCCCCTGGGGGGGCAATACGAGCAGTACTTC
TRBV27	TRBJ2-3	TRBD1	CASHYRGRPDTQYF	TGTGCCAGCCATTACAGGGGGCGACCAGATACGCAGTATTTT
TRBV2	TRBJ2-1	TRBD2	CASRFTSGSKNEQFF	TGTGCCAGCAGGTTCACTAGCGGGAGTAAGAATGAGCAGTTCTTC
TRBV27	TRBJ2-7	NA	CASRPNDRTYEQYF	TGTGCCAGCAGACCAAATGACAGAACCTACGAGCAGTACTTC
TRBV5-1	TRBJ2-1	TRBD2	CASSLGSSGSFNEQFF	TGCGCCAGCAGCTTGGGTTCTAGCGGGAGTTTCAATGAGCAGTTCTTC
TRBV6-1	TRBJ2-7	TRBD1	CASIVQGSYEQYF	TGTGCCAGCATTGTACAGGGGTCCTACGAGCAGTACTTC
TRBV7-9	TRBJ1-4	NA	CASSFDGGAGEKLFF	TGTGCCAGCAGCTTCGATGGGGGCGCCGGTGAAAAACTGTTTTTT
TRBV5-1	TRBJ2-5	TRBD2	CASSRGGLQETQYF	TGCGCCAGCAGCCGGGGGGGACTCCAAGAGACCCAGTACTTC
TRBV25-1	TRBJ2-7	NA	CASTSTGSYEQYF	TGTGCCAGCACGTCGACAGGTTCCTACGAGCAGTACTTC
TRBV2	TRBJ2-5	TRBD2	CASSGSLAGFEETQYF	TGTGCCAGCAGTGGTTCCCTAGCGGGATTTGAAGAGACCCAGTACTTC
TRBV4-1	TRBJ1-5	TRBD1	CASSLSRDRGYSNQPQHF	TGCGCCAGCAGCCTCTCTAGGGACAGGGGATATAGCAATCAGCCCCAGCATTTT
TRBV5-5	TRBJ2-4	TRBD2	CASSLAGSGANIQYF	TGTGCCAGCAGCTTGGCCGGGAGCGGGGCCAACATTCAGTACTTC
TRBV7-9	TRBJ2-5	TRBD1	CASSRTGGGGEQYF	TGTGCCAGCAGCCGGACAGGGGGGGGAGGGGAGCAGTACTTC
TRBV5-5	TRBJ2-3	NA	CASSLSGDTDTQYF	TGTGCCAGCAGCTTAAGCGGAGACACAGATACGCAGTATTTT
TRBV19	TRBJ2-1	TRBD2	CASSKGGLAGVNEQFF	TGTGCCAGTAGTAAGGGGGGACTAGCGGGAGTGAATGAGCAGTTCTTC
TRBV5-1	TRBJ2-1	NA	CASSLWTGSLNEQFF	TGCGCCAGCAGCCTTTGGACCGGGAGCTTAAATGAGCAGTTCTTC
TRBV11-3	TRBJ2-7	TRBD2	CASSLSGTKDEEQYF	TGTGCCAGCAGCTTATCCGGGACTAAAGACGAGGAGCAGTACTTC
TRBV16	TRBJ2-1	NA	CASSLRETEQFF	TGTGCCAGCAGCCTTCGGGAAACTGAGCAGTTCTTC
TRBV18	TRBJ2-2	NA	CASSPGQHTGELFF	TGTGCCAGCTCACCAGGCCAACACACCGGGGAGCTGTTTTTT
TRBV5-4	TRBJ2-3	TRBD2	CASSFGTSGTDTQYF	TGTGCCAGCAGCTTCGGGACTAGCGGTACAGATACGCAGTATTTT
TRBV5-1	TRBJ2-1	NA	CASSQEGGSYNEQFF	TGCGCCAGCAGCCAGGAAGGGGGTTCCTACAATGAGCAGTTCTTC
TRBV28	TRBJ1-3	NA	CASSSEGRTIYF	TGTGCCAGCAGTTCGGAGGGGCGCACCATATATTTT
TRBV9	TRBJ2-1	NA	CASSVEGGSYNEQFF	TGTGCCAGCAGCGTAGAGGGGGGGTCCTACAATGAGCAGTTCTTC
TRBV7-8	TRBJ2-7	TRBD1	CASSLARDSFYEQYF	TGTGCCAGCAGCTTAGCCCGGGACAGCTTCTACGAGCAGTACTTC
TRBV6-5	TRBJ1-2	TRBD1	CASSKTGVGYTF	TGTGCCAGCAGTAAAACAGGGGTTGGCTACACCTTC
TRBV10-3	TRBJ1-3	NA	CAISEGDPNTIYF	TGTGCCATCAGTGAGGGAGATCCGAACACCATATATTTT
TRBV29-1	TRBJ1-3	NA	CSAGVTGNTIYF	TGCAGCGCAGGGGTGACTGGAAACACCATATATTTT
TRBV5-1	TRBJ1-1	NA	CASSLGRGGTEAFF	TGCGCCAGCAGCCTGGGAAGGGGAGGCACTGAAGCTTTCTTT
TRBV28	TRBJ2-7	TRBD1	CASSSSGTARSYEQYF	TGTGCCAGCAGTTCTTCAGGGACAGCCCGTTCCTACGAGCAGTACTTC
TRBV9	TRBJ1-2	NA	CASSRDYGYTF	TGTGCCAGCAGCCGGGACTATGGCTACACCTTC
TRBV5-1	TRBJ1-1	NA	CASRAQGGNTEAFF	TGCGCCAGCAGGGCTCAGGGCGGGAACACTGAAGCTTTCTTT
TRBV19	TRBJ1-2	TRBD1	CASSMYRGRDYGYTF	TGTGCCAGTAGTATGTACAGGGGGCGCGACTATGGCTACACCTTC